The 3 T cell receptor beta chains below come from one sample, sequenced in a study of blood T cell repertoires in COVID-19. Here immunoSEQ multiplex PCR was the method, and the copy in TCRdb shows in-frame clones only, minus some. The data show 110,000 or so clones, more than 80% seen once. Sequenced: peripheral blood. The receptors originated from a woman aged 60-75 years with COVID-19, enrolled during active disease.

The chain carries TRBV9 and TRBJ1-1; D may be TRBD1 (5 bases). Deletions cut 0 bases from V and 6 bases from J, with 9 bases between. CDR1 and CDR2 from the germline V gene are SGDLS and YYNGEE. The length of the CDR3 is 13 residues. CDR3 DNA: TGTGCCAGCAGCGTAGGGGGGGTCTCTGAAGCTTTCTTT. Translated, it gives CASSVGGVSEAFF.

This sequence joins TRBV19 and TRBJ2-7, with 14 bases fitting TRBD2. In germline, CDR1 is LNHDA, CDR2 SQIVND (reference sequence). V gave up 5 bases and J gave up 12 bases; unmatched junction bases: 9. This CDR3 contains 14 residues. The CDR3 bases are TGTGCCAGTAGTCCCCGGGGACTAGCGGGGGTTACGTACTTC. Protein: CASSPRGLAGVTYF.

The chain has TRBV19 and TRBJ2-7; TRBD2 matches at 8 bases. Germline-derived CDR1 and CDR2 are LNHDA and SQIVND (reference sequence). CDR3 length equals 18 residues. The ends lost 5 bases at V and 4 bases at J; junction bases unmatched: 19. The CDR3 is CASSARTSGAGVRYEQYF. The CDR3 DNA sequence: TGTGCCAGTAGTGCCCGGACAAGTGGAGCGGGGGTTAGGTACGAGCAGTACTTC.